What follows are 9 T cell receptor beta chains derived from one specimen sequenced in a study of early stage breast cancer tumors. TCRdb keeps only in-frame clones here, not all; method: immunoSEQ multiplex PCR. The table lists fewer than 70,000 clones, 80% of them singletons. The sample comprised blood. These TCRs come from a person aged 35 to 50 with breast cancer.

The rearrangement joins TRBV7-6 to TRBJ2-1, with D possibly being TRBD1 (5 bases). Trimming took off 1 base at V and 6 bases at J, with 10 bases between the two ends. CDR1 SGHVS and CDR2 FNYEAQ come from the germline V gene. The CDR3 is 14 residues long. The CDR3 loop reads CASSLVGRVNEQFF. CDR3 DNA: TGTGCCAGCAGCTTAGTCGGCAGGGTCAATGAGCAGTTCTTC.

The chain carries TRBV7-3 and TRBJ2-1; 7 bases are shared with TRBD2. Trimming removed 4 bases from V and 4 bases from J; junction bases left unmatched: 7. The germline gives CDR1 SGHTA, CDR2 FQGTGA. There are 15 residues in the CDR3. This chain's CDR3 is CASSSSGTSYNEQFF. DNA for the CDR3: TGTGCCAGCAGCTCGAGCGGGACCTCTTACAATGAGCAGTTCTTC. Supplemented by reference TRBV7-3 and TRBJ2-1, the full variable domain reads GAGVSQTPSNKVTEKGKYVELRCDPISGHTALYWYRQSLGQGPEFLIYFQGTGAADDSGLPNDRFFAVRPEGSVSTLKIQRTERGDSAVYLCASSSSGTSYNEQFFGPGTRLTVL.

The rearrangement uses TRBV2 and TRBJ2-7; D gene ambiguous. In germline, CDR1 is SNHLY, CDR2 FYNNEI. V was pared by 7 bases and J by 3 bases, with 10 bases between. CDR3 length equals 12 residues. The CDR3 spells CASTAVSYEQYF. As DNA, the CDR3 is TGTGCCAGCACCGCGGTGAGCTACGAGCAGTACTTC.

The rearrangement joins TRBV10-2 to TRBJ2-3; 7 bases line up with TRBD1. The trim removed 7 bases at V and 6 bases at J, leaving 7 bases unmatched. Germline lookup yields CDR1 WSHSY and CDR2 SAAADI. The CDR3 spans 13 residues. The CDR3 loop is CASITEGADTQYF. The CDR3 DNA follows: TGCGCCAGCATCACCGAGGGGGCGGATACGCAGTATTTT.

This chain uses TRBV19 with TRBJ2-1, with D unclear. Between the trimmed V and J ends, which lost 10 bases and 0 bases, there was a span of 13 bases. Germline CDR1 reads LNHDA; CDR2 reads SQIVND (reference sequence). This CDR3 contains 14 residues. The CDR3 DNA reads TGTGCCACACGAGACTTGAGCTCCTACAATGAGCAGTTCTTC. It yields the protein CATRDLSSYNEQFF.

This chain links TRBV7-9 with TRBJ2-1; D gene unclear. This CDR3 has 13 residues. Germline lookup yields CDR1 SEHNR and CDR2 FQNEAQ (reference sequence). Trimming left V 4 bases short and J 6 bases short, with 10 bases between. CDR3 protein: CASSSTLFNEQFF. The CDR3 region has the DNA TGTGCCAGCAGCTCGACATTATTCAATGAGCAGTTCTTC.

The CDR3 sequence is CASSRGGRMNTEAFF. The CDR3 nucleotides read TGTGCCAGCAGTAGGGGGGGCAGGATGAACACTGAAGCTTTCTTT. The chain links TRBV28 to TRBJ1-1; possibly TRBD1 for D (6 bases). This CDR3 region has 15 residues. Germline values: CDR1 MDHEN, CDR2 SYDVKM. V was trimmed by 5 bases and J by 0 bases, leaving 13 bases between them.

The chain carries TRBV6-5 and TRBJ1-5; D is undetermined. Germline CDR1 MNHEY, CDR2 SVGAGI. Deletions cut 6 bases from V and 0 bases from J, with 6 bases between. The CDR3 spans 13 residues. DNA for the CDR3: TGTGCCAGCAGGGGCTATAGCAATCAGCCCCAGCATTTT. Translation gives CASRGYSNQPQHF.

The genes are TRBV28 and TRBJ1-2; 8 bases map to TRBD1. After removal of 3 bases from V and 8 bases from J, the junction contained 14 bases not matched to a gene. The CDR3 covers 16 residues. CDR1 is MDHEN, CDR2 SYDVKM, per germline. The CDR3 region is CASSLTRADRVNGYTF. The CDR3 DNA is TGTGCCAGCAGTTTGACCCGAGCGGACAGGGTCAACGGCTACACCTTC.